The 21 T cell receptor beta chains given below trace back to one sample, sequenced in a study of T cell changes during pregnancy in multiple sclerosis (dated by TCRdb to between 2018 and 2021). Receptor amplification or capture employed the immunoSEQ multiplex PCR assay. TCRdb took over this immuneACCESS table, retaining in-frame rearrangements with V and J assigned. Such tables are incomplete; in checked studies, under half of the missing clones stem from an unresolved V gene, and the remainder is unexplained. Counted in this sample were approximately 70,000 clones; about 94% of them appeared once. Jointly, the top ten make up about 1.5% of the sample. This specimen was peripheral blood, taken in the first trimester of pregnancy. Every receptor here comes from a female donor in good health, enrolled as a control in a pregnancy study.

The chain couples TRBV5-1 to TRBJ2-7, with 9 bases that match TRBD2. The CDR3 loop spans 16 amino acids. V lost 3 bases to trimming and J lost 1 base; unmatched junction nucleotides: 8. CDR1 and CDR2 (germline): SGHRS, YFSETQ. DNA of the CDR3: TGCGCCAGCAGCTCGGGGGCGGGAGGGCCTTCCTACGAGCAGTACTTC. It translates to CASSSGAGGPSYEQYF.

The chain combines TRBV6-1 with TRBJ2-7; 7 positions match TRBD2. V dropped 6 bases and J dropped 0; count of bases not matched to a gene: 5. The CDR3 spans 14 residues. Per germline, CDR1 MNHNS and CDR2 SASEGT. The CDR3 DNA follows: TGTGCCAGCAGGGAGCGGGATCTCTCCTACGAGCAGTACTTC. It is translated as CASRERDLSYEQYF.

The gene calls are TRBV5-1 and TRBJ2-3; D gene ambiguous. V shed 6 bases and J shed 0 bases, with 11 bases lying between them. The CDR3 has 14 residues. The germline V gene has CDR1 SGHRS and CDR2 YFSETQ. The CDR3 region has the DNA TGCGCCAGCAAGGCCGACATAAGCACAGATACGCAGTATTTT. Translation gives CASKADISTDTQYF.

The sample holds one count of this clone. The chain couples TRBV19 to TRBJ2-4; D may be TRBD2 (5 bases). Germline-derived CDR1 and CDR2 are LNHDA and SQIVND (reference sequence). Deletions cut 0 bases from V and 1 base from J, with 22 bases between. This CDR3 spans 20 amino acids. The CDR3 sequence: CASSIEGMGDYWGAKNIQYF. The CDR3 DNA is TGTGCCAGTAGTATAGAGGGCATGGGAGATTACTGGGGTGCCAAAAACATTCAGTACTTC.

CDR3 protein: CASSLAGQGDGYTF. CDR3 bases: TGCGCCAGCAGCTTGGCGGGACAGGGGGACGGCTACACCTTC. The V gene is TRBV5-1, the J gene TRBJ1-2; 11 bases align to TRBD1. Trimming cost V 0 bases and J 8 bases; bases outside gene matches: 3. The CDR3 consists of 14 residues. Per the germline V gene, CDR1 is SGHRS and CDR2 is YFSETQ.

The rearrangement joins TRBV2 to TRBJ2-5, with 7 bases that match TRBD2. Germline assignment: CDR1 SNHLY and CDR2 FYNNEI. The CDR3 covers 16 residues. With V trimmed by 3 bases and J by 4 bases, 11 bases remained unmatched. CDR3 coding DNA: TGTGCCAGCAGTGAGAGTGCGGGAGTGGGTCGAGAGACCCAGTACTTC. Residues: CASSESAGVGRETQYF.

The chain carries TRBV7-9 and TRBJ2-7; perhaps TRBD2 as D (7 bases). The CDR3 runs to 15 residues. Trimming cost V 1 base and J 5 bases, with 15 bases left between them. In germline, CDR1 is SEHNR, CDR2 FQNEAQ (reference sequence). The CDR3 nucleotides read TGTGCCAGCAGCTTAGGGATACGGGGGGACAACGAGCAGTACTTC. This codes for CASSLGIRGDNEQYF. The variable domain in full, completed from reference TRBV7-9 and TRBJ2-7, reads DTGVSQNPRHKITKRGQNVTFRCDPISEHNRLYWYRQTLGQGPEFLTYFQNEAQLEKSRLLSDRFSAERPKGSFSTLEIQRTEQGDSAMYLCASSLGIRGDNEQYFGPGTRLTVT.

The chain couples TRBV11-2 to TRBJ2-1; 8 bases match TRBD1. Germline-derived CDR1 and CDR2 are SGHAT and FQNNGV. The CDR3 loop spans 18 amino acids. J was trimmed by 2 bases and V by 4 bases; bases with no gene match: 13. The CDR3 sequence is CASSSSAPDRGTYNEQFF. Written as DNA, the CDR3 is TGTGCCAGCAGCTCCTCTGCACCCGACAGGGGAACCTACAATGAGCAGTTCTTC.

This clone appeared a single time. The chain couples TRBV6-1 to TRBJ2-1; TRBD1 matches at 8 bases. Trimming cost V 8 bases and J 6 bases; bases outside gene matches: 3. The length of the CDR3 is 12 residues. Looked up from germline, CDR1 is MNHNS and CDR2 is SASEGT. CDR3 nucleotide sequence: TGTGCCAGCGTACAGGGGGTCAATGAGCAGTTCTTC. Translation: CASVQGVNEQFF.

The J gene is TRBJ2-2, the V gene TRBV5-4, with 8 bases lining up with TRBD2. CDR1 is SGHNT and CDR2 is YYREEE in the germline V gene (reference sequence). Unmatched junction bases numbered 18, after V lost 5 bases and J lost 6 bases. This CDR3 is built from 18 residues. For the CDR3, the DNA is TGTGCCAGCAGACCCCAGCAGGCCAGCGGGAGAGTTGCCGGGGAGCTGTTTTTT. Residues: CASRPQQASGRVAGELFF.

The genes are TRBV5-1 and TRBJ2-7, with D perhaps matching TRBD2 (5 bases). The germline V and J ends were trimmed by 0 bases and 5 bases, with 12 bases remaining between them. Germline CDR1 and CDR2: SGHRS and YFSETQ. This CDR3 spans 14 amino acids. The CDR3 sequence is CASSLERSVDEQYF. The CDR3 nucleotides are TGCGCCAGCAGCTTGGAGCGGAGCGTCGACGAGCAGTACTTC.

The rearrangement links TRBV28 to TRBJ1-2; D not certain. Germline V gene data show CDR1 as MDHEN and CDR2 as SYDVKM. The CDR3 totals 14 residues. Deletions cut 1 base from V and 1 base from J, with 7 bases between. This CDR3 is CASSLYRVNYGYTF. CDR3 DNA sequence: TGTGCCAGCAGTTTATACAGAGTTAACTATGGCTACACCTTC.

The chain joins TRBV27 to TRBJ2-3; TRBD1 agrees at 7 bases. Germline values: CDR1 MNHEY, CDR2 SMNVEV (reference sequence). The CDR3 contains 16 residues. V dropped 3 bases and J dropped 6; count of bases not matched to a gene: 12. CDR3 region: CASSFFPGRGTDTQYF. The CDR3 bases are TGTGCCAGCAGTTTCTTTCCGGGCAGGGGGACGGATACGCAGTATTTT.

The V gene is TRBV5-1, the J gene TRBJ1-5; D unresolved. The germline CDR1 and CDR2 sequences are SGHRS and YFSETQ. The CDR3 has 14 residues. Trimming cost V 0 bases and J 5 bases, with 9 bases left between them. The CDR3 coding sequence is TGCGCCAGCAGCTTGGAATCTGGCTATCAGCCCCAGCATTTT. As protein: CASSLESGYQPQHF.

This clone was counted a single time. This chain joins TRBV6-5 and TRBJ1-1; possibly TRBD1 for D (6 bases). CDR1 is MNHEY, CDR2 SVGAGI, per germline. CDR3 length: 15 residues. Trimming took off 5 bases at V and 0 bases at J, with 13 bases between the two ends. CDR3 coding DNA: TGTGCCAGCAGTACCTACAGGGAAATGAACACTGAAGCTTTCTTT. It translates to CASSTYREMNTEAFF.

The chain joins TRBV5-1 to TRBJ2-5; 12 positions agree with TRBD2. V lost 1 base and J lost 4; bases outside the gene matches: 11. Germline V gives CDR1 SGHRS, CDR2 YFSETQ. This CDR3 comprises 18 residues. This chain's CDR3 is CASSLQGTALAGGETQYF. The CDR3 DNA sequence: TGCGCCAGCAGCTTGCAGGGGACGGCACTAGCGGGAGGAGAGACCCAGTACTTC. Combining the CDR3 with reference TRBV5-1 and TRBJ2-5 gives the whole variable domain KAGVTQTPRYLIKTRGQQVTLSCSPISGHRSVSWYQQTPGQGLQFLFEYFSETQRNKGNFPGRFSGRQFSNSRSEMNVSTLELGDSALYLCASSLQGTALAGGETQYFGPGTRLLVL.

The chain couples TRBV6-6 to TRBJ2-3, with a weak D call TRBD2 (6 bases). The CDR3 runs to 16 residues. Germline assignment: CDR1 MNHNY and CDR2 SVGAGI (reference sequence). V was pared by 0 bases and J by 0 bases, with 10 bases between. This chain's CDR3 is CASSYSGGTSTDTQYF. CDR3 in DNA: TGTGCCAGCAGTTACTCGGGCGGGACTAGCACAGATACGCAGTATTTT.

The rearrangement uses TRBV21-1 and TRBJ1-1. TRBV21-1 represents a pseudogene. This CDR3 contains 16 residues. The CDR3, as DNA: TGTGCCAGCAGCTACCTCGGCGGCCACATGAACACTGAAGCTTTCTTT. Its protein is CASSYLGGHMNTEAFF.

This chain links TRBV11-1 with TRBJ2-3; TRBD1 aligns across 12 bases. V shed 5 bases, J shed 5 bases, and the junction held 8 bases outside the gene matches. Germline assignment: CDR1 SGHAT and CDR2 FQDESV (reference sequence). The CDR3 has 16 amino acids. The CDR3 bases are TGTGCCAGCAGCCCGAGGGACAGGGGGCGCGGAGATACGCAGTATTTT. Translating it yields CASSPRDRGRGDTQYF. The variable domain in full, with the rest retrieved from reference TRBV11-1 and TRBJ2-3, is EAEVAQSPRYKITEKSQAVAFWCDPISGHATLYWYRQILGQGPELLVQFQDESVVDDSQLPKDRFSAERLKGVDSTLKIQPAELGDSAMYLCASSPRDRGRGDTQYFGPGTRLTVL.

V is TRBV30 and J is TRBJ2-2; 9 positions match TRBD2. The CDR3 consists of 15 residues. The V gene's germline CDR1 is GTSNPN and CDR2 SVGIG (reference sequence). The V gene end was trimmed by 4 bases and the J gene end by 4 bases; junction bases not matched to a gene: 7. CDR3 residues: CAWKSVAGVTGELFF. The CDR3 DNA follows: TGTGCCTGGAAAAGCGTAGCGGGAGTCACCGGGGAGCTGTTTTTT.

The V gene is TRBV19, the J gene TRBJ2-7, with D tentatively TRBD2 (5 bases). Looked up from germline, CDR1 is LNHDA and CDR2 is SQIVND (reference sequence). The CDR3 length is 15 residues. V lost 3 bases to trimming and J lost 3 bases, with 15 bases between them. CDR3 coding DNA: TGTGCCAGTAGTATGGACCGGGATCGAAGCTACGAGCAGTACTTC. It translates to CASSMDRDRSYEQYF.